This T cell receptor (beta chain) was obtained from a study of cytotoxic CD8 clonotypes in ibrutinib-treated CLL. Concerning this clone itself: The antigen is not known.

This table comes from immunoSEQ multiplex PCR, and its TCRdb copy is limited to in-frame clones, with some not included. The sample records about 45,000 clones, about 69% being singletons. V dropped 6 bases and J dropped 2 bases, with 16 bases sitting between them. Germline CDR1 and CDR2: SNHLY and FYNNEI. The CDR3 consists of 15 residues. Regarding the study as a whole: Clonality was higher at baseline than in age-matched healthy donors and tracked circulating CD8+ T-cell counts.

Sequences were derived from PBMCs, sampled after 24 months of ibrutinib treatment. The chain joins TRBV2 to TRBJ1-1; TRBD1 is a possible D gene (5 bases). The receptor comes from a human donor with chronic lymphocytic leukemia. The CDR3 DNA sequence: TGTGCCAGCAGGAGGGAGGGTGACAGAAACACTGAAGCTTTCTTT. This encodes CASRREGDRNTEAFF. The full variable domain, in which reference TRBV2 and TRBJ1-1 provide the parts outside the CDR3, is EPEVTQTPSHQVTQMGQEVILRCVPISNHLYFYWYRQILGQKVEFLVSFYNNEISEKSEIFDDQFSVERPDGSNFTLKIRSTKLEDSAMYFCASRREGDRNTEAFFGQGTRLTVV.